A selection of T cell receptor beta chains follows, all from one sample in a study of cytomegalovirus exposure and HLA in healthy donors. The method was immunoSEQ multiplex PCR; TCRdb's version includes in-frame clones alone and lacks a portion of them. Here the sample spans approximately 140,000 clones, roughly 73% being singletons. The sample was PBMCs. The receptors shown here come from a woman aged 18-29 years in good health and CMV-seronegative. The conserved cysteine and the conserved F or W are not part of the CDR3 here. The order of the fields is CDR3 protein, V gene.

ASSSPPGTGGPQETQY,TRBV7-8
ASSPSTSGGAPPRTDTQY,TRBV28
ASSLAVASGGAQQF,TRBV7-2
ASSFQGLGNEQF,TRBV27
ASSQLRFSYEQY,TRBV4-1
ASRRDRENTEAF,TRBV27
ASSLGGVNYNEQF,TRBV7-8
ASSLSTGGYGYT,TRBV28
SVETGTDTQY,TRBV29-1
ASSIEPSSYNEQF,TRBV19
ASNREQGGYGYT,TRBV19
ASILGTRGSPLH,TRBV28
ASSRTGYQGTEAF,TRBV5-8
ASSDPRDRENTEAF,TRBV6-4
ASSSLRGFGNTIY,TRBV7-9
ASSPRSFQTGNTIY,TRBV18
ASSWSSGAGNQPQH,TRBV7-8
SAGGFTEAF,TRBV20-1
ASSLWEGAQETQY,TRBV28
ASSTPGSNTEAF,TRBV9
ASSLEETQY,TRBV19
ASSTRQGHNEQF,TRBV7-2
ASISETSPSEQY,TRBV7-2
ASSFRTAKGETQY,TRBV7-6
AWSKNGQGKNQPQH,TRBV30
ASSVVGSGSSYNEQF,TRBV9
ASRPGGSGNTQY,TRBV7-9
ASGASGANGLT,TRBV5-4
ASSETNTGELF,TRBV6-4
ASSSTGDYGYT,TRBV7-9